This T cell receptor (beta chain) was identified in a study of T-cell reconstitution after alpha-beta-depleted transplantation in children. This clonotype came up many times. The antigen is undetermined. From germline, CDR1 is SQVTM and CDR2 ANQGSEA. Trimming removed 7 bases from V and 7 bases from J, with 17 bases in between. The CDR3 is 12 residues long. General study results and limits: Newly produced T cells mostly provided counts and TCRbeta diversity after one year, as hyperexpanded clones declined. After transplant, high TCRbeta diversity at day 60 in some patients arose from surviving recipient T cells and thymic progenitors. Several hundred expanded graft clones reportedly gave rise to the alpha-beta T cells present about two months after transplant.

Unique molecular identifiers featured in how the TCRbeta library was prepared. Via MiXCR, TCRdb re-called the PCR reads, giving one row per CDR3 protein. The sample lists about 200,000 distinct CDR3 sequences, 6.3% seen once, with around 4.4% in the top ten. Sequences were derived from PBMCs, sampled before TCRalphabeta/CD19-depleted stem cell transplant. This TCR was recovered from a girl under three years old with combined immunodeficiency, due to receive a stem cell transplant. This chain links TRBV29-1 with TRBJ2-7; D gene ambiguous. The CDR3: CSAYGPTREQYF. The CDR3 bases are TGCAGCGCTTACGGTCCAACACGGGAGCAGTACTTC.